The present T cell receptor beta chain was sequenced within a study of blood T cell repertoires in COVID-19. The method was immunoSEQ multiplex PCR; TCRdb's version includes in-frame clones alone and lacks a portion of them. The sample has over 150,000 clones; 84% are singletons. The V and J ends lost 0 bases and 0 bases respectively, with 13 bases between them. The CDR3 extends over 16 amino acids. The germline gives CDR1 SGHDT, CDR2 YYEEEE. The sequencing sample was made of peripheral blood. The TCR sequence derives from a man aged 18 to 30 with active or convalescent COVID-19. The chain carries TRBV5-6 and TRBJ2-7; D may be TRBD2 (6 bases). The DNA for the CDR3 is TGTGCCAGCAGCTTGGCCGTGGGACTTAGCTCCTACGAGCAGTACTTC. This codes for CASSLAVGLSSYEQYF. The full variable domain, in which reference TRBV5-6 and TRBJ2-7 provide the parts outside the CDR3, is DAGVTQSPTHLIKTRGQQVTLRCSPKSGHDTVSWYQQALGQGPQFIFQYYEEEERQRGNFPDRFSGHQFPNYSSELNVNALLLGDSALYLCASSLAVGLSSYEQYFGPGTRLTVT.